This T cell receptor beta chain was obtained from a study of T cells after posttransplantation cyclophosphamide. Notes on the study in general: Tissue-infiltrating T cells from skin or gut overlapped little with blood T cells. After PTCy, TRB diversity resembled that of CNI/methotrexate controls.

This CDR3 region has 15 residues. The V end lost 3 bases, the J end lost 6 bases, and 18 bases lay between the germline ends. Germline lookup yields CDR1 SGHDT and CDR2 YYEEEE. Using immunoSEQ multiplex PCR, the repertoire was profiled, and TCRdb retains in-frame clones only, with some absent. The sample presents around 35,000 clones, none singletons. On the day of bone marrow donation, the related graft donor provided peripheral blood. There are many counts of this clone. As yet, its antigen is unknown. The chain carries TRBV5-6 and TRBJ1-1, with D tentatively TRBD1 (6 bases). Sequencing was performed on PBMCs. The receptor's source is a woman aged 45-60 years in good health and a related stem cell transplant donor. The CDR3 DNA follows: TGTGCCAGCAGCTCCTACAGGGTTTTAATGGCTGAAGCTTTCTTT. As protein: CASSSYRVLMAEAFF.